These T cell receptor beta chains were read from a single sample in a study of cytomegalovirus exposure and HLA in healthy donors. Sequenced by immunoSEQ multiplex PCR; TCRdb stores in-frame clones only, minus some. Among about 280,000 clones listed, roughly 90% were seen once. Sequencing used PBMCs. All receptors derive from a woman under 30 in good health and CMV-seronegative. Both conserved end residues are part of each CDR3.

TRBV5-1,TRBJ1-3,14,CASSQGRSGNTIYF
TRBV28,TRBJ2-7,13,CASSFGSSYEQYF
TRBV19,TRBJ2-7,13,CASSMSWGREQYF
TRBV29-1,TRBJ2-3,14,CSVEWLAGTDTQYF
TRBV28,TRBJ1-2,12,CASSLKGSGYTF
TRBV27,TRBJ1-6,19,CASSLSATGQGIGNSPLHF
TRBV7-9,TRBJ2-7,14,CASSPNRGPYEQYF
TRBV4-1,TRBJ2-1,14,CASSQPLRGYEQFF
TRBV9,TRBJ1-1,16,CASSEKDRGANTEAFF
TRBV27,TRBJ2-1,15,CASSSGTSRGDEQFF
TRBV6-4,TRBJ2-1,16,CASSQTGTSGYNEQFF
TRBV28,TRBJ1-5,15,CASSHPGQGYQPQHF
TRBV28,TRBJ2-5,15,CASSFPGQGAKTQYF
TRBV27,TRBJ2-2,18,CASSLGGLAGVYTGELFF
TRBV6-5,TRBJ2-7,15,CASSYSRDRAYEQYF
TRBV5-1,TRBJ1-1,16,CASSLVVRTGGLEAFF
TRBV28,TRBJ1-4,17,CASSFGHTQGFDEKLFF
TRBV28,TRBJ2-7,14,CASRAGLAPYEQYF
TRBV6-1,TRBJ1-1,15,CASSELRGWNTEAFF
TRBV25-1,TRBJ2-5,15,CASSRPDKYQETQYF